A selection of T cell receptor beta chains follows, all from one sample in a study of T cell changes during pregnancy in multiple sclerosis. The protocol was immunoSEQ multiplex PCR, while the TCRdb copy is restricted to in-frame clones and leaves out a portion. Here the sample spans tens of thousands of clones, around 90% being singletons. The source material was peripheral blood, sampled in the second trimester of pregnancy. These receptors were taken from a female donor with multiple sclerosis, enrolled in a pregnancy study. The CDR3 runs from the conserved cysteine through the conserved F or W. The order of the fields is J gene, V gene, CDR3 length, D gene, CDR3 DNA, CDR3 protein. The D gene is left open where the match is weak.

TRBJ2-2 TRBV19 16 TRBD2 TGTGCCAGTAGTATAGTCGCCGGGGGGAGCACCGGGGAGCTGTTTTTT CASSIVAGGSTGELFF
TRBJ2-2 TRBV5-4 14 NA TGTGCCAGCAGCTTCGGGGGGAACACCGGGGAGCTGTTTTTT CASSFGGNTGELFF
TRBJ2-7 TRBV5-5 15 NA TGTGCCAGCAGCCTGAACCCCAAGACAGCCCACGAGCAGTACTTC CASSLNPKTAHEQYF
TRBJ2-7 TRBV4-1 14 NA TGCGCCAGCAGTCTCGGACCCGGGGCCTACGAGCAGTACTTC CASSLGPGAYEQYF
TRBJ1-1 TRBV11-1 13 NA TGTGCCAGCAGCCAAAATTCGGCGGTCGAAGCTTTCTTT CASSQNSAVEAFF
TRBJ2-1 TRBV4-3 16 NA TGCGCCAGCAGCCAAGATCTCGGGGGAGGTAGGAATGAGCAGTTCTTC CASSQDLGGGRNEQFF
TRBJ1-2 TRBV10-3 16 NA TGTGCCATCAGTGAGACAACCGGGGGGACAAAAACTGGCTACACCTTC CAISETTGGTKTGYTF
TRBJ2-1 TRBV14 15 TRBD2 TGTGCCAGCAGCCGAGGGACTAGCGCGTACAATGAGCAGTTCTTC CASSRGTSAYNEQFF
TRBJ2-3 TRBV15 14 NA TGTGCCACCAGCACTACAGGGTTCACAGATACGCAGTATTTT CATSTTGFTDTQYF
TRBJ1-4 TRBV2 13 NA TGTGCCAGCAGTGACGGTTATCGTGAAAAACTGTTTTTT CASSDGYREKLFF
TRBJ2-7 TRBV6-5 15 TRBD1 TGTGCCAGCAGTTACTCGGGCAGGGGGCTATACGAGCAGTACTTC CASSYSGRGLYEQYF
TRBJ1-2 TRBV5-1 11 NA TGCGCCAGCAGCTTAGGAGAAGGCTACACCTTC CASSLGEGYTF
TRBJ1-6 TRBV5-4 18 NA TGTGCCAGCAGCCCGAGCGGGGGACGAATTCCGGCGGCTCGGGCCCTCCACTTT CASSPSGGRIPAARALHF
TRBJ2-7 TRBV18 15 TRBD1 TGTGCCAGCTCTCACGGACAGGGGGATGACTACGAGCAGTACTTC CASSHGQGDDYEQYF
TRBJ1-5 TRBV6-5 13 NA TGTGCCAGCAGTACGACAGGTGTCACGGCCCAGCATTTT CASSTTGVTAQHF